Included here is one T cell receptor beta chain sequence, with context. No cognate antigen has been identified for it. No base quality values were provided; no much bigger clone lies one nucleotide off. To demonstrate the VDJtools post-analysis software, the study profiled TCR beta repertoires from the peripheral blood of about 13 young patients with multiple sclerosis. The multiple sclerosis patients were children and adolescents ranging in age from about 6 to 17 years. These data originate in a study of post-analysis software for immune sequencing data (dated by TCRdb to 2013 to 2016). In terms of the full investigation: Disease courses on record covered relapsing-remitting, secondary progressive and progressive-relapsing multiple sclerosis, though some patients had no subtype annotation. The patient repertoires were compared against approximately eleven previously published healthy control repertoires obtained from donors aged 6 to 25 years. A subset of samples was prepared in parallel using single-end sample barcoding, then pooled and co-amplified after Illumina adapter ligation.

Points the paper makes about the study in general: The multiple sclerosis patient group was slightly younger than the control group. Compared with controls, multiple sclerosis patients had significantly lower normalized Chao1 diversity, a finding suggesting substantial peripheral T-cell clonal expansion. Direct clustering with F measure showed strong co-clustering of samples prepared in the same batch, prompting a batch-effect correction.

Library preparation employed PCR. Sequencing instrument: Illumina HiSeq 2500. To reduce PCR and sequencing biases, unique molecular identifiers were incorporated into the TCR beta cDNA libraries. Roughly 500,000 cDNA molecules were obtained for every 1 to 10 million input T cells, so each molecule roughly corresponded to one T cell. The patient libraries were prepared and sequenced with the same protocol used for the earlier healthy control dataset. Within a given batch, samples were prepared together, multiplexed and sequenced on the same HiSeq lane. For the original study's pipeline: Raw barcoded reads were processed with MIGEC, and single-read molecular identifier groups were discarded before consensus assembly and CDR3 extraction. Clonotype tables were post-analysed with VDJtools, and diversity was normalized by down-sampling all datasets to the smallest sample size. Repertoire overlap clustering matched CDR3 amino acid but not nucleotide sequences to correct batch-related cross-sample contamination. TCRdb itself trimmed the public reads at Q25 with fastp, ran MiXCR and retained productive beta chains. Every CDR3 protein is listed once, alongside the most common genes and DNA of its rows. The V and J calls and clone size come from TCRdb's table, not from the authors' own analysis. In this sample the table shows 180,000 or so distinct CDR3 sequences, 25% to 35% of which occur a single time. More than 3% of the sample comes from the top ten.

The sequence was collected from a girl aged 2-17 years with multiple sclerosis. The sample taken for sequencing was blood.

The bases read TGTGCCAGCAGTTTCGGGACGGGGGCCGGTGAAGCTTTCTTT. The translation is CASSFGTGAGEAFF. The chain employs TRBV12-3 or TRBV12-4 and TRBJ1-1, with TRBD1 as a weak D call on 6 bases. Inclusive of the bounding cysteine and phenylalanine, the CDR3 is 14 residues long. Only the CDR3 DNA is retained, 42 bases long and in frame from the first base. The trim is 3 bases for V and 7 bases for J, with a gap of 15 bases between the germline ends.